This TCR beta chain emerged from a study of CXCR3-negative and CXCR3-positive naive CD8 T cells. Turning to the study itself: Per-library TRB read counts averaged about 1.5 +/- 0.3 million, adding up to 120 million to 150 million in total. Overall study findings and caveats: In both naive subsets diversity was comparably high, whereas memory CD8+ cells showed much lower diversity. Similar levels of surface CD5 were seen between naive subsets; TCR strength was inferred from TRB CDR3 properties.

Points on this clonotype: The antigen is not known.

5' RACE with UMI labels generated the TRB cDNA libraries. No DNA is given; TCRdb re-called the 5' RACE reads and lists each CDR3 protein once. Its listing shows about 80,000 distinct CDR3 sequences. Triplicate 300,000-cell sorts were made of each CD8+ T cell subset. This CDR3 region has 14 residues. CDR1 is GTSNPN and CDR2 is SVGIG in the germline V gene (reference sequence). The specimen sequenced was naive CXCR3- CD8+ T cells from blood. Indicated subset: CD45RO-CCR7+CD27+CD95- naive CD8+ T cells lacking CXCR3 (TNR3-). The receptor was derived from a human donor in good health. Some clones in this sample may be carry-over from other donors' samples. The chain couples TRBV30 to TRBJ1-1; TCRdb gives TRBD1 as the D gene, but with no DNA this cannot be confirmed. CDR3 amino acids: CAWSMGQGYTEAFF.